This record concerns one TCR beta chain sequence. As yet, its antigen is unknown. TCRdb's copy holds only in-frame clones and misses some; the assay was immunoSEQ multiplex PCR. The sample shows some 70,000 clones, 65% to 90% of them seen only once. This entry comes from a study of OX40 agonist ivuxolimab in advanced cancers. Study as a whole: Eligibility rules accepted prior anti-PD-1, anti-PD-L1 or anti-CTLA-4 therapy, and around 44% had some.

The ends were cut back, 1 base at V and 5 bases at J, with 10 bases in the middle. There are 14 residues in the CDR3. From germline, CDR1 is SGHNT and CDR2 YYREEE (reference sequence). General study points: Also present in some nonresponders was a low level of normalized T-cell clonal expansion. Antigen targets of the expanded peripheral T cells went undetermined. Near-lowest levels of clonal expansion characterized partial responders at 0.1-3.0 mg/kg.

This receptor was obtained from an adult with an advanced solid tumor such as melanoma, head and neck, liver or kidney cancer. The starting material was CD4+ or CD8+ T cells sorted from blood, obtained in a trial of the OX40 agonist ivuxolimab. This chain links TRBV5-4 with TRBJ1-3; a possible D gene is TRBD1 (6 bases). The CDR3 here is CASSLIGGRNTIYF. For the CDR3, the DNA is TGTGCCAGCAGCTTGATCGGGGGCAGAAACACCATATATTTT.